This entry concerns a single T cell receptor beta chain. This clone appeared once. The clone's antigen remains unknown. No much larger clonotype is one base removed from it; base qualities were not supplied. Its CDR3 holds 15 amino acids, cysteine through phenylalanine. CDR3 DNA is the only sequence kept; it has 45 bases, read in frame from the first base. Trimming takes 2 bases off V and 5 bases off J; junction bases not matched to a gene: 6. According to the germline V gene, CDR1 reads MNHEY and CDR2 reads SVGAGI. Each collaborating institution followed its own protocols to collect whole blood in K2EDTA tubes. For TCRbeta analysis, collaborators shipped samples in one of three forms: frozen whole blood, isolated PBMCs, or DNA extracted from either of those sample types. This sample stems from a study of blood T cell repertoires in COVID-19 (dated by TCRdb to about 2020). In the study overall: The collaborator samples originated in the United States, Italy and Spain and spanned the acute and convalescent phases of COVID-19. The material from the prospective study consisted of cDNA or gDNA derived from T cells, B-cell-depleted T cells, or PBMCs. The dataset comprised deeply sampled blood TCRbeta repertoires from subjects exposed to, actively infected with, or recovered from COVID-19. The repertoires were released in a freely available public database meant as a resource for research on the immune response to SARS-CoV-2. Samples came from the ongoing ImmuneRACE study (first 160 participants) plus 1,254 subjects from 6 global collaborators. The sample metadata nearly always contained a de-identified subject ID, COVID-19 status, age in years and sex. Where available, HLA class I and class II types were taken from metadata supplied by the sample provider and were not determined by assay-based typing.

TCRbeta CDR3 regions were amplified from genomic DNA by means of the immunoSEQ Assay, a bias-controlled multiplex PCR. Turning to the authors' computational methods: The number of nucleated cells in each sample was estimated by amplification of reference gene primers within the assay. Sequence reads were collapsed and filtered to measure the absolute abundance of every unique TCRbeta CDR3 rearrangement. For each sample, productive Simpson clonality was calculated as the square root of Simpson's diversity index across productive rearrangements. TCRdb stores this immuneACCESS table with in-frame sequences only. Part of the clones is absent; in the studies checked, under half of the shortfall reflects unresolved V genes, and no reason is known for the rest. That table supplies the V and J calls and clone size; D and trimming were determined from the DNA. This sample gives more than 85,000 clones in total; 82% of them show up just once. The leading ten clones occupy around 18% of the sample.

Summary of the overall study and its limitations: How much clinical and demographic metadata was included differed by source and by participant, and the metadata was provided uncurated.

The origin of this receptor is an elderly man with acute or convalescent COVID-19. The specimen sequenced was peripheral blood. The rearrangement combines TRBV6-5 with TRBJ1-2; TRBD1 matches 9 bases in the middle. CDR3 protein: CASSYAGTGLYGYTF. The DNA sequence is TGTGCCAGCAGTTACGCCGGGACAGGGCTTTATGGCTACACCTTC.